This TCR beta chain comes out of a study of blood T cell repertoires in COVID-19. About the research overall: In each case, the material was cDNA or gDNA derived from T cells, B-cell-depleted T cells, or PBMCs.

As processed by the authors: Estimation of nucleated cell counts relied on the amplification of reference gene primers. Sequencing was performed with immunoSEQ multiplex PCR; in TCRdb, only in-frame clones are kept and a portion is missing. V and J calls and clone size come straight from that table; D and trimming were deduced from the DNA. The sample shows 93,000 or so clones, 80% to 90% of them seen only once. After removal of 0 bases from V and 4 bases from J, the junction contained 9 bases not matched to a gene. This CDR3 spans 17 amino acids. From germline, CDR1 is SGDLS and CDR2 YYNGEE. The specimen was peripheral blood. The clonotype was recovered from a human donor in a cohort sampled during active COVID-19. This chain links TRBV9 with TRBJ1-5; 8 positions agree with TRBD1. For the CDR3, the DNA is TGTGCCAGCAGCGTAGGTAGACGGGACAGGAGGAATCAGCCCCAGCATTTT. Amino acids: CASSVGRRDRRNQPQHF.